The clone carrying this T cell receptor (beta chain) was seen a handful of times. V shed 6 bases and J shed 5 bases, with 14 bases lying between them. This CDR3 has 14 residues. In germline, CDR1 is MNHEY, CDR2 SVGEGT. The data originate from a study of blood T cell repertoires in COVID-19. Study in general: From the United States, Italy and Spain came samples of acute and convalescent COVID-19. Nucleic acid was either cDNA or gDNA, and it came from T cells, B-cell-depleted T cells, or PBMCs.

Original processing notes: For nucleated cells, counts were estimated from reference gene primer amplification. Data came from immunoSEQ multiplex PCR; TCRdb stores just in-frame clones and leaves some out. The D gene and trimming were derived from the DNA, and the V and J assignments and clone size from that table. The sample has 65,000 to 70,000 clones, 86% seen once; the top ten hold 4.1%. Material for sequencing was peripheral blood. The clonotype was recovered from a man between 50 and 59 years old with acute or convalescent COVID-19. The chain links TRBV6-2 or TRBV6-3 to TRBJ1-5; the D gene is possibly TRBD1 (5 bases). The CDR3 DNA sequence: TGTGCCAGCAGCCGACAGTCTACCTATCAGCCCCAGCATTTT. Amino acids: CASSRQSTYQPQHF.